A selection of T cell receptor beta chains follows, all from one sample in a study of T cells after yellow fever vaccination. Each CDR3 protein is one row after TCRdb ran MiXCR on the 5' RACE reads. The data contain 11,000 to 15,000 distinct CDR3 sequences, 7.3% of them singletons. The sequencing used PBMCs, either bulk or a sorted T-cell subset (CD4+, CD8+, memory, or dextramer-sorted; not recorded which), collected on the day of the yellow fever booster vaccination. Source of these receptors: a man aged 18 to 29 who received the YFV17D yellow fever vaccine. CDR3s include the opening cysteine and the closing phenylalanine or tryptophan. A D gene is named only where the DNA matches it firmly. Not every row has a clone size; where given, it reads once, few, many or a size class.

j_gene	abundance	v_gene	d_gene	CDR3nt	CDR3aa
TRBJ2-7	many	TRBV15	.	TGTGCCACCAGCAGAGTAGGTTGGGGATCTCGGTACGAGCAGTACTTC	CATSRVGWGSRYEQYF
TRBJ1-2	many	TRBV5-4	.	TGTGCCAGCAGCTCCTTTTACGAAAAGGGTGGCTACACCTTC	CASSSFYEKGGYTF
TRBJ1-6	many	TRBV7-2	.	TGTGCCAGCAGAACACCGGGCCCCAGGGGTAATTCACCCCTCCACTTT	CASRTPGPRGNSPLHF
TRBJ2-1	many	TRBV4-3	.	TGCGCCAGCAGCCACGGTAATTCGGGCTCCTACAATGAGCAGTTCTTC	CASSHGNSGSYNEQFF
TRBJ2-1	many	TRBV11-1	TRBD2	TGTGCCAGCAGCTTAGATGGGGGGGGTTCCTACAATGAGCAGTTCTTC	CASSLDGGGSYNEQFF
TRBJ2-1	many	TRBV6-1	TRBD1	TGTGCCAGCAGTACCCACAGGGGGCTTAATGAGCAGTTCTTC	CASSTHRGLNEQFF
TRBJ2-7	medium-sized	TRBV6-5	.	TGTGCCAGCAGTTACTCCCTGGACAGCGCCTACGAGCAGTACTTC	CASSYSLDSAYEQYF
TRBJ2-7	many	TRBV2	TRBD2	TGTGCCAGCAGGAAGACTAGCGGCTACGAGCAGTACTTC	CASRKTSGYEQYF
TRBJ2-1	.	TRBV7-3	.	TGTGCCAGCAGTCCCACACCGGGACTGACGTACAATGAGCAGTTCTTC	CASSPTPGLTYNEQFF
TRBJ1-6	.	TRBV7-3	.	TGTGCCAGCAGCTCGTCGACAGGAGGCAATTCACCCCTCCACTTT	CASSSSTGGNSPLHF
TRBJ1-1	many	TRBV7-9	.	TGTGCCAGCAGCTTAGGTCTAGGCGCGGTCGACACTGAAGCTTTCTTT	CASSLGLGAVDTEAFF
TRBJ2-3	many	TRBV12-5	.	TGTGCTAGTGGTTTGGTACCCAACTCAGATACGCAGTATTTT	CASGLVPNSDTQYF
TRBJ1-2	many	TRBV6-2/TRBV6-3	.	TGTGCCAGCAGCCAAGAAGGGTTCGGCGGCTACACCTTC	CASSQEGFGGYTF
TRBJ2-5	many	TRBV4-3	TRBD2	TGCGCCAGCAGCCAAGATCCAATGGCGGGGGGAGAGACCCAGTACTTC	CASSQDPMAGGETQYF
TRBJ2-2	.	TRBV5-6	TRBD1	TGTGCCAGCAGCTTTCGTAGGGACAGCCGAGGCGGGGAGCTGTTTTTT	CASSFRRDSRGGELFF